These 27 T cell receptor beta chains originate from one sample sequenced in a study of T cell repertoires in cytomegalovirus infection. TCRdb processed the reads anew with MiXCR; each CDR3 protein has one entry. This table has approximately 500,000 distinct CDR3 sequences, 15% to 20% appearing once. The sequencing input was CD8+ T cells from PBMCs. The receptors shown here come from a human donor in good health (CMV status not recorded). Some clones in this sample may be carry-over from other donors' samples.

The V call is TRBV6-9, the J call TRBJ1-6; D might be TRBD1 (5 bases). V was pared by 6 bases and J by 10 bases, with 22 bases between. CDR1 is MNHGY and CDR2 is SVAAGI in the germline V gene. This CDR3 contains 16 residues. This chain's CDR3 is CASSSGPDGTRSPLHF. The CDR3 DNA is TGTGCCAGCAGCTCCGGGCCCGACGGGACCCGGTCACCCCTCCACTTT.

This clonotype was counted ten times or more. The chain is built from TRBV7-9 and TRBJ2-7, with 8 bases aligning to TRBD2. This CDR3 is built from 15 residues. J lost 4 bases, V lost 1 base, and 6 bases had no gene match. Germline V gene data show CDR1 as SEHNR and CDR2 as FQNEAQ (reference sequence). The CDR3 loop reads CASSLGGRNSYEQYF. The CDR3 nucleotides are TGTGCCAGCAGCTTAGGCGGGAGGAATTCATACGAGCAGTACTTC.

The sample holds many counts of this clonotype. This sequence joins TRBV27 and TRBJ2-1; the match to TRBD2 covers 10 bases. The CDR3 runs to 15 residues. Trimming at V came to 5 bases and at J to 5 bases, leaving 6 bases not matched to a gene. Germline loops: CDR1 MNHEY, CDR2 SMNVEV (reference sequence). In nucleotides, the CDR3 is TGTGCCAGCAGTATACTAGCGGGACAACACAATGAGCAGTTCTTC. This codes for CASSILAGQHNEQFF.

The chain couples TRBV19 to TRBJ1-1; no firm D call. The germline V and J ends were trimmed by 3 bases and 3 bases, with 8 bases remaining between them. This CDR3 is built from 13 residues. Germline lookup yields CDR1 LNHDA and CDR2 SQIVND (reference sequence). The CDR3 protein is CASSMLGYTEAFF. The CDR3 nucleotides read TGTGCCAGTAGTATGCTAGGGTACACTGAAGCTTTCTTT.

This clonotype was counted between two and nine times. This may stem from a read error, because a much larger clone lies one nucleotide away. The rearrangement links TRBV7-8 to TRBJ1-5; 8 bases are a match to TRBD1. Germline assignment: CDR1 SGHVS and CDR2 FQNEAQ. This CDR3 contains 12 residues. CDR3 nucleotide sequence: TGTACCAGCAGCGACAGGGGTCAGCCCCAGCATTTT. Its protein product is CTSSDRGQPQHF.

This clonotype was observed many times. V usage is TRBV5-1 and J usage is TRBJ1-1; 8 bases fit TRBD1. The CDR3 is 13 residues long. CDR1 is SGHRS and CDR2 is YFSETQ in the germline V gene. The V and J ends lost 5 bases and 11 bases, in that order; junction bases with no gene match: 11. The CDR3: CASRGGQGLCAFF. CDR3 sequence (DNA): TGCGCCAGCAGGGGAGGACAGGGTTTGTGTGCTTTCTTT.

This clonotype was seen ten or more times. The V and J genes are TRBV29-1 and TRBJ2-1, with 8 nucleotides matching TRBD2. Germline V CDR1 and CDR2: SQVTM, ANQGSEA. V lost 1 base and J lost 9; bases outside the gene matches: 17. The CDR3 loop spans 17 amino acids. In DNA, the CDR3 is TGCAGCGTTGAAGCACGACCCGGGACTAGTGTGGATACTGAGCAGTTCTTC. It specifies CSVEARPGTSVDTEQFF.

This clonotype was seen just once. The chain links TRBV25-1 to TRBJ2-5; no clear D gene. Trimming took off 10 bases at V and 9 bases at J, with 15 bases between the two ends. The CDR3 covers 11 residues. Germline V gene data show CDR1 as MGHDK and CDR2 as SYGVNS. CDR3 sequence (DNA): TGTGCCACCTCATCGTCGAGGTCCCAGTACTTC. Translating gives CATSSSRSQYF.

Ten or more counts support this clonotype. The V gene is TRBV12-3 or TRBV12-4, the J gene TRBJ2-7; D is possibly TRBD1 (6 bases). The CDR3 loop spans 17 amino acids. The ends were cut back, 3 bases at V and 3 bases at J, with 21 bases in the middle. CDR3 region: CASSFGDNTPPFYEQYF. In DNA form, the CDR3 reads TGTGCCAGCAGTTTCGGGGACAACACCCCCCCGTTCTACGAGCAGTACTTC.

The chain's CDR3 is CATSRTRQGVQDEQFF. The CDR3 DNA sequence: TGTGCCACCAGCAGAACCCGACAGGGGGTTCAGGATGAGCAGTTCTTC. The gene calls are TRBV15 and TRBJ2-1, with 9 bases fitting TRBD1. Unmatched junction bases numbered 10, after V lost 2 bases and J lost 8 bases. The germline CDR1 and CDR2 sequences are LNHNV and YYDKDF (reference sequence). The CDR3 is 16 residues long.

The CDR3 sequence is CASSYSTRTADNSPLHF. Written as DNA, the CDR3 is TGTGCCAGCAGTTATTCCACCCGGACGGCTGATAATTCACCCCTCCACTTT. This sequence joins TRBV28 and TRBJ1-6; D ambiguous. CDR1 and CDR2 (germline): MDHEN, SYDVKM. V shed 4 bases and J shed 5 bases, with 18 bases lying between them. The CDR3 is made up of 17 amino acids.

The chain links TRBV6-2 or TRBV6-3 to TRBJ2-7, with D unresolved. The germline V gene has CDR1 MNHEY and CDR2 SVGEGT. The CDR3 sequence is 14 residues long. V was pared by 3 bases and J by 6 bases, with 15 bases between. CDR3 in DNA: TGTGCCAGCAGTTATATGGGTACGACGGGCGAGCAGTACTTC. The encoded protein is CASSYMGTTGEQYF.

This clonotype has ten or more counts. The rearrangement uses TRBV27 and TRBJ1-4, with TRBD1 as a possible D gene (5 bases). Germline CDR1 is MNHEY and CDR2 is SMNVEV (reference sequence). V lost 5 bases, J lost 7 bases, and 17 bases lay in between. There are 15 residues in the CDR3. In DNA, the CDR3 is TGTGCCAGCAGTCCTCAGGGACGAGAGGGTGAAAAACTGTTTTTT. It yields the protein CASSPQGREGEKLFF.

This clonotype was counted a single time. V gene TRBV2 combines with J gene TRBJ2-7; perhaps TRBD2 as D (6 bases). Germline V gives CDR1 SNHLY, CDR2 FYNNEI. Trimming left V 5 bases short and J 7 bases short, with 27 bases between. The CDR3 is made up of 17 amino acids. The CDR3 sequence is CASSSPTNSGGTGEQYF. The CDR3 DNA is TGTGCCAGCAGTTCCCCTACTAATAGCGGAGGAACGGGAGAGCAGTACTTC.

This clonotype was observed a handful of times. The chain couples TRBV4-1 to TRBJ2-2; possible D gene TRBD1, 6 bases. The V end was cut by 4 bases, the J end by 4 bases, with 13 bases between. The CDR3 extends over 15 amino acids. Germline V lookup: CDR1 MGHRA, CDR2 YSYEKL. CDR3 in amino acids: CASSLGQQSTGELFF. CDR3 in DNA: TGCGCCAGCAGCCTCGGACAGCAATCCACCGGGGAGCTGTTTTTT.

This clonotype has more than one count but fewer than ten. The chain is built from TRBV19 and TRBJ1-2; weak D call: TRBD1 (5 bases). The V gene lost 8 bases and the J gene lost 4 bases, with 17 bases spanning the gap. CDR1 is LNHDA, CDR2 SQIVND, per germline (reference sequence). The CDR3 loop spans 14 amino acids. CDR3: CASLGRSRVYGYTF. CDR3 sequence (DNA): TGTGCCAGTCTTGGTCGGTCCAGGGTCTATGGCTACACCTTC.

This clonotype was detected many times. The rearrangement links TRBV6-6 to TRBJ1-2; D is uncertain. This CDR3 spans 15 amino acids. Germline loops: CDR1 MNHNY, CDR2 SVGAGI (reference sequence). V gave up 0 bases and J gave up 3 bases, with 11 bases separating them. CDR3 region: CASSYSIGVDYGYTF. The DNA of the CDR3 is TGTGCCAGCAGTTACTCGATTGGGGTTGACTATGGCTACACCTTC.

About this clonotype: A much bigger clone sits one base away, suggesting this may be a read error. CDR3 in amino acids: CASSRLRGSTDTQYF. The DNA of the CDR3 is TGTGCCAGCAGTCGTCTCCGGGGATCCACAGATACGCAGTATTTT. The chain recombines TRBV7-3 with TRBJ2-3; the D gene is possibly TRBD2 (5 bases). Germline loops: CDR1 SGHTA, CDR2 FQGTGA. V was trimmed by 6 bases and J by 2 bases, leaving 15 bases between them. The CDR3 spans 15 residues.

This clonotype was recorded at least ten times. The gene calls are TRBV11-2 and TRBJ2-3; the D gene is possibly TRBD1 (5 bases). Trimming took off 6 bases at V and 3 bases at J, with 10 bases between the two ends. CDR1 is SGHAT, CDR2 FQNNGV, per germline. This CDR3 comprises 13 residues. The chain's CDR3 is CASSVTGTDTQYF. The CDR3, as DNA: TGTGCCAGCAGTGTAACAGGAACAGATACGCAGTATTTT.

V is TRBV5-4 and J is TRBJ2-2; tentatively, D is TRBD1 (6 bases). There are 14 residues in the CDR3. Trimming removed 0 bases at V and 7 bases at J, with 10 bases between. Germline CDR1 reads SGHNT; CDR2 reads YYREEE (reference sequence). CDR3 nucleotide sequence: TGTGCCAGCAGCTTGGGGACAGCCGGCGGGGAGCTGTTTTTT. Its translation is CASSLGTAGGELFF.

This clonotype came up once. The V and J genes are TRBV19 and TRBJ2-1, with a weak D call TRBD2 (6 bases). The CDR3 runs 16 residues. V was trimmed by 0 bases and J by 5 bases, leaving 14 bases between them. Germline values: CDR1 LNHDA, CDR2 SQIVND (reference sequence). The CDR3 is CASSIDEEGLNNEQFF. The CDR3 DNA sequence: TGTGCCAGTAGTATAGATGAGGAGGGCCTCAACAATGAGCAGTTCTTC.

To note about this clonotype: It may be a read error: a sequence one base away is much more abundant. The chain has TRBV6-5 and TRBJ2-1; 7 nucleotides line up with TRBD2. Germline CDR1 reads MNHEY; CDR2 reads SVGAGI. The CDR3 spans 15 residues. The V segment lost 5 bases and the J segment 0 bases; nucleotides outside the gene matches: 4. CDR3: CASSVSGDSYNEQFF. DNA for the CDR3: TGTGCCAGCAGTGTGAGCGGGGACTCCTACAATGAGCAGTTCTTC.

Many counts were recorded for this clonotype. This chain connects TRBV10-2 to TRBJ2-1; D is unclear. CDR1 WSHSY and CDR2 SAAADI come from the germline V gene. This CDR3 comprises 17 residues. V shed 3 bases and J shed 5 bases, with 20 bases lying between them. CDR3 sequence reads: CASSDSPGRVSDNEQFF. Here the CDR3 DNA reads TGCGCCAGCAGTGATTCTCCAGGACGAGTCTCGGACAATGAGCAGTTCTTC.

The rearrangement uses TRBV6-2 or TRBV6-3 and TRBJ2-7; possibly TRBD1 for D (6 bases). Trimming removed 0 bases at V and 2 bases at J, with 11 bases between. This CDR3 comprises 15 residues. Germline CDR1 reads MNHEY; CDR2 reads SVGEGT. For the CDR3, the DNA is TGTGCCAGCAGTTACTCCTTCGGGGACACCTACGAGCAGTACTTC. Amino acid sequence: CASSYSFGDTYEQYF.

This clonotype was seen repeatedly, ten times or more. The chain carries TRBV28 and TRBJ2-1; D remains ambiguous. CDR1 and CDR2 from the germline V gene are MDHEN and SYDVKM. CDR3 length: 12 amino acids. The ends were cut back, 7 bases at V and 5 bases at J, with 9 bases in the middle. The CDR3 spells CASTQSNNEQFF. CDR3 DNA: TGTGCCAGCACCCAAAGCAACAATGAGCAGTTCTTC.

V gene TRBV4-1 combines with J gene TRBJ1-5, with a tentative D call TRBD1 (6 bases). Trimming removed 0 bases at V and 9 bases at J, with 12 bases between. This CDR3 spans 14 amino acids. Germline V CDR1 and CDR2: MGHRA, YSYEKL. The CDR3 spells CASSQDRGERPQHF. CDR3 nucleotide sequence: TGCGCCAGCAGCCAAGACAGGGGAGAGCGGCCCCAGCATTTT.

This clonotype has just a few counts. The chain couples TRBV27 to TRBJ2-1; D may match TRBD1 or TRBD2 (6 bases each). In germline, CDR1 is MNHEY, CDR2 SMNVEV (reference sequence). V was shortened by 5 bases and J by 5 bases, with 13 bases between the two germline ends. The CDR3 is 14 residues long. The CDR3 region is CASSLQGGHNEQFF. CDR3 DNA: TGTGCCAGCAGTCTACAGGGAGGACACAATGAGCAGTTCTTC.